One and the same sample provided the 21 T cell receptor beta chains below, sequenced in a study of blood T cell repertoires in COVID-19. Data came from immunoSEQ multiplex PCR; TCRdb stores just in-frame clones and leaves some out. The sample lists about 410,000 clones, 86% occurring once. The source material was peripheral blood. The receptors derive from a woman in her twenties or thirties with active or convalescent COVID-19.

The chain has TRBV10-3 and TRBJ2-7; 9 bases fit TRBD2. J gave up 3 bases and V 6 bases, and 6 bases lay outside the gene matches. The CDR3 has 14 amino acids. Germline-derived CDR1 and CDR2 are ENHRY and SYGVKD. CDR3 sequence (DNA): TGTGCCATCAGGGTAGCGGGGGAAATCTACGAGCAGTACTTC. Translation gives CAIRVAGEIYEQYF.

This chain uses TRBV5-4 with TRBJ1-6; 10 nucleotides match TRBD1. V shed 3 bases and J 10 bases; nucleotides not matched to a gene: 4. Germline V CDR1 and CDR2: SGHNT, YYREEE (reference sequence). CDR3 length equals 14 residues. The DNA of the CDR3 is TGTGCCAGCAGCTGGGGGACAGGGGAATCACCCCTCCACTTT. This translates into CASSWGTGESPLHF.

CDR3 residues: CASRPGLSPLHF. In nucleotides, the CDR3 is TGTGCCAGCAGGCCCGGGTTGTCACCCCTCCACTTT. J is TRBJ1-6 and V is TRBV6-5; D uncertain. The CDR3 length is 12 residues. Between the trimmed V and J ends, which lost 6 bases and 10 bases, there was a span of 10 bases. Per germline, CDR1 MNHEY and CDR2 SVGAGI.

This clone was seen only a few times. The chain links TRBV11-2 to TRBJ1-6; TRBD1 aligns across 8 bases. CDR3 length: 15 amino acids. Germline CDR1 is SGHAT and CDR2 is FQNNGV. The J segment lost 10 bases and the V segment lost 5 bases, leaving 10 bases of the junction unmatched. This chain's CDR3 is CASSQEGTGFSPLHF. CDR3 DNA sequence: TGTGCCAGCAGCCAAGAGGGGACAGGATTCTCACCCCTCCACTTT.

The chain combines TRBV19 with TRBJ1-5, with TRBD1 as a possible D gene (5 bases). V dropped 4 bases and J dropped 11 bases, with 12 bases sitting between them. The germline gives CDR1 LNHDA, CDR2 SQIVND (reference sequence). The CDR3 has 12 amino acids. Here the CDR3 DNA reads TGTGCCAGTAGTACCGGGGGTAGGGCCCAGCATTTT. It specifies CASSTGGRAQHF.

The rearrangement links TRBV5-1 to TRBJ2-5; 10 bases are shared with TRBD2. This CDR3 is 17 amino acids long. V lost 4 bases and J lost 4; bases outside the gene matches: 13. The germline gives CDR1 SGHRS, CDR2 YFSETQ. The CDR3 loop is CASSQQVGIAGGETQYF. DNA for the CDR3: TGCGCCAGCAGCCAACAGGTTGGGATAGCGGGGGGAGAGACCCAGTACTTC.

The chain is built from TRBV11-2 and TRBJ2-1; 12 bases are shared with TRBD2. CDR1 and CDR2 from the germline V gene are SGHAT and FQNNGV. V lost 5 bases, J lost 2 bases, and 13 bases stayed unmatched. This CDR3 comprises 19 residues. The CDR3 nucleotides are TGTGCCAGCAGCCCCAGTCTAGCGGGGGGGCCGGAGGCCTACAATGAGCAGTTCTTC. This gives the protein CASSPSLAGGPEAYNEQFF. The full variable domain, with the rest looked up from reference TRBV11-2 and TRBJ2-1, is EAGVAQSPRYKIIEKRQSVAFWCNPISGHATLYWYQQILGQGPKLLIQFQNNGVVDDSQLPKDRFSAERLKGVDSTLKIQPAKLEDSAVYLCASSPSLAGGPEAYNEQFFGPGTRLTVL.

The CDR3 is CASSEAGNGYGYTF. DNA of the CDR3: TGTGCCAGCAGTGAAGCAGGGAACGGCTATGGCTACACCTTC. This rearrangement joins TRBV6-4 to TRBJ1-2; D is possibly TRBD1 (5 bases). The CDR3 runs 14 residues. Germline V gene data show CDR1 as MRHNA and CDR2 as SNTAGT. Trimming removed 3 bases at V and 4 bases at J, with 12 bases between.

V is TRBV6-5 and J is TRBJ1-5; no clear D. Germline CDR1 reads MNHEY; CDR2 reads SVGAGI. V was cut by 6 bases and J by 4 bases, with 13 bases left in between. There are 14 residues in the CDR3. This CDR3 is CASRTEYGNQPQHF. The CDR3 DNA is TGTGCCAGCAGGACTGAATACGGGAATCAGCCCCAGCATTTT.

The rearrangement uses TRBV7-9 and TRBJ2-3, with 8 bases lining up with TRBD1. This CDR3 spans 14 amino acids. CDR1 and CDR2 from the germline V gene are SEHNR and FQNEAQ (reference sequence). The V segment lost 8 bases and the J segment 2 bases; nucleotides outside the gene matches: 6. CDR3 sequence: CASRRTGTTDTQYF. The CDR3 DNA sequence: TGTGCCAGCCGAAGGACAGGGACCACAGATACGCAGTATTTT.

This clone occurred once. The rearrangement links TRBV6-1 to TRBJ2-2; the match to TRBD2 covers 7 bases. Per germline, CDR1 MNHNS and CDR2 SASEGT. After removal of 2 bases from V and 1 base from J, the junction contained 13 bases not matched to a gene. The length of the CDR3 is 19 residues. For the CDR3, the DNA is TGTGCCAGCAGTGAACCCAGCGGCGGGACTACCGTGAACACCGGGGAGCTGTTTTTT. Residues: CASSEPSGGTTVNTGELFF.

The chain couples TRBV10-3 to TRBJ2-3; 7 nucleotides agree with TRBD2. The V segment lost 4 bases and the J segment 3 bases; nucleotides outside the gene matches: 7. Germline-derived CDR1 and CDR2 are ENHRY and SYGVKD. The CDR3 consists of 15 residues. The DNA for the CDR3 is TGTGCCATCAGTGGGGGGGGAGGGCGAACAGATACGCAGTATTTT. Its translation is CAISGGGGRTDTQYF.

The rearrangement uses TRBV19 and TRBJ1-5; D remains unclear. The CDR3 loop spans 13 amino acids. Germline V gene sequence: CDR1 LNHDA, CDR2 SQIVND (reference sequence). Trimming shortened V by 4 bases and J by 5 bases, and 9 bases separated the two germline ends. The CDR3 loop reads CASSSDWDQPQHF. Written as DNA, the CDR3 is TGTGCCAGTAGTAGTGACTGGGATCAGCCCCAGCATTTT. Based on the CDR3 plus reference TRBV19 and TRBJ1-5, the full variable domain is DGGITQSPKYLFRKEGQNVTLSCEQNLNHDAMYWYRQDPGQGLRLIYYSQIVNDFQKGDIAEGYSVSREKKESFPLTVTSAQKNPTAFYLCASSSDWDQPQHFGDGTRLSIL.

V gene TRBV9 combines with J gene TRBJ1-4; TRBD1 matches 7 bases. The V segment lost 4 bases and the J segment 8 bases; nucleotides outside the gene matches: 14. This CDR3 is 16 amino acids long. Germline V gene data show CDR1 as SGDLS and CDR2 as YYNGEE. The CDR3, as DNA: TGTGCCAGCAGCACCAGCCCTAGACAGGGTAGCGAAAAACTGTTTTTT. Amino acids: CASSTSPRQGSEKLFF.

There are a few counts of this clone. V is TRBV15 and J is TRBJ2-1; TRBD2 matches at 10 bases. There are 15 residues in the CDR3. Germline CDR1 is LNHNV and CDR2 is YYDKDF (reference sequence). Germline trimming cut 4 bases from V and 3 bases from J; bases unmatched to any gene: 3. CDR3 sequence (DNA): TGTGCCACCAGCATAGCGGGAGGATTCTACAATGAGCAGTTCTTC. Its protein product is CATSIAGGFYNEQFF.

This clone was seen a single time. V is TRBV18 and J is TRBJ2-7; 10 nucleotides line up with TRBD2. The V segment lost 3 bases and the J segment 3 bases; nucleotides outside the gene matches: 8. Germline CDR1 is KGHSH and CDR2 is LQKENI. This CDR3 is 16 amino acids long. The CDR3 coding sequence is TGTGCCAGCTCACCTGAGAAGCGGGGGGGCCTCTACGAGCAGTACTTC. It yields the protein CASSPEKRGGLYEQYF. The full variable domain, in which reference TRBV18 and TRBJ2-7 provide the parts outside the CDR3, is NAGVMQNPRHLVRRRGQEARLRCSPMKGHSHVYWYRQLPEEGLKFMVYLQKENIIDESGMPKERFSAEFPKEGPSILRIQQVVRGDSAAYFCASSPEKRGGLYEQYFGPGTRLTVT.

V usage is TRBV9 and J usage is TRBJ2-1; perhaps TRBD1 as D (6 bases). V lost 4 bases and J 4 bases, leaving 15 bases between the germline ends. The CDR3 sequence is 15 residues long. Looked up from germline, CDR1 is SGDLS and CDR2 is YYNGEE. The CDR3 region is CASSLSGTTYNEQFF. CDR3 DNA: TGTGCCAGCAGCTTATCCGGGACAACATACAATGAGCAGTTCTTC. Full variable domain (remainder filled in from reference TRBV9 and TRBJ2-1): DSGVTQTPKHLITATGQRVTLRCSPRSGDLSVYWYQQSLDQGLQFLIQYYNGEERAKGNILERFSAQQFPDLHSELNLSSLELGDSALYFCASSLSGTTYNEQFFGPGTRLTVL.

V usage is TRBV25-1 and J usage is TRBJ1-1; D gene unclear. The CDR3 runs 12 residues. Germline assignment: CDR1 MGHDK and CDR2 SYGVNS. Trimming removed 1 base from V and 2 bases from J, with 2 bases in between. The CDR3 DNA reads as TGTGCCAGCAGTGAATCTAACACTGAAGCTTTCTTT. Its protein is CASSESNTEAFF.

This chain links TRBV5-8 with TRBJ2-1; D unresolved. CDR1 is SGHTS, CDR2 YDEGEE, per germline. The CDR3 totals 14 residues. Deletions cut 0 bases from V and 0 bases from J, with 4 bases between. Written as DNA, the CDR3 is TGTGCCAGCAGCTTGGGACTCTCCTACAATGAGCAGTTCTTC. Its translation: CASSLGLSYNEQFF.

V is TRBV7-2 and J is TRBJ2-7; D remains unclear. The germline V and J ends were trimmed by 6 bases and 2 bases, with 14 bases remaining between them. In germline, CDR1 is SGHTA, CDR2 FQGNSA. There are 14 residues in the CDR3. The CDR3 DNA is TGTGCCAGCAGTTACAAGGTGGGCCCCTACGAGCAGTACTTC. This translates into CASSYKVGPYEQYF.

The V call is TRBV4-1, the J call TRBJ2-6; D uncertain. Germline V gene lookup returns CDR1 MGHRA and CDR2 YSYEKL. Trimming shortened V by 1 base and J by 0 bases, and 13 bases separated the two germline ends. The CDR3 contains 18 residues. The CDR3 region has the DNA TGCGCCAGCAGCCAAGGGTCCTTTACAGACTCTGGGGCCAACGTCCTGACTTTC. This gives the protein CASSQGSFTDSGANVLTF.